This entry features one TCR beta chain sequence. TCRdb's copy holds only in-frame clones and misses some; the assay was immunoSEQ multiplex PCR. The table shows approximately 200,000 clones, with approximately 79% occurring only once. The data derive from a study of blood T cell repertoires in COVID-19. The CDR3 is 13 residues long. The V gene's germline CDR1 is GTSNPN and CDR2 SVGIG (reference sequence). V gave up 5 bases and J gave up 5 bases, with 15 bases separating them. The TCR comes from a human donor in a cohort sampled during active COVID-19. Sequencing was done on a sample of peripheral blood. The V gene is TRBV30, the J gene TRBJ1-1; a possible D gene is TRBD1 (6 bases). CDR3 loop: CAWQGGGATEAFF. CDR3 DNA sequence: TGTGCCTGGCAGGGAGGGGGGGCGACTGAAGCTTTCTTT.